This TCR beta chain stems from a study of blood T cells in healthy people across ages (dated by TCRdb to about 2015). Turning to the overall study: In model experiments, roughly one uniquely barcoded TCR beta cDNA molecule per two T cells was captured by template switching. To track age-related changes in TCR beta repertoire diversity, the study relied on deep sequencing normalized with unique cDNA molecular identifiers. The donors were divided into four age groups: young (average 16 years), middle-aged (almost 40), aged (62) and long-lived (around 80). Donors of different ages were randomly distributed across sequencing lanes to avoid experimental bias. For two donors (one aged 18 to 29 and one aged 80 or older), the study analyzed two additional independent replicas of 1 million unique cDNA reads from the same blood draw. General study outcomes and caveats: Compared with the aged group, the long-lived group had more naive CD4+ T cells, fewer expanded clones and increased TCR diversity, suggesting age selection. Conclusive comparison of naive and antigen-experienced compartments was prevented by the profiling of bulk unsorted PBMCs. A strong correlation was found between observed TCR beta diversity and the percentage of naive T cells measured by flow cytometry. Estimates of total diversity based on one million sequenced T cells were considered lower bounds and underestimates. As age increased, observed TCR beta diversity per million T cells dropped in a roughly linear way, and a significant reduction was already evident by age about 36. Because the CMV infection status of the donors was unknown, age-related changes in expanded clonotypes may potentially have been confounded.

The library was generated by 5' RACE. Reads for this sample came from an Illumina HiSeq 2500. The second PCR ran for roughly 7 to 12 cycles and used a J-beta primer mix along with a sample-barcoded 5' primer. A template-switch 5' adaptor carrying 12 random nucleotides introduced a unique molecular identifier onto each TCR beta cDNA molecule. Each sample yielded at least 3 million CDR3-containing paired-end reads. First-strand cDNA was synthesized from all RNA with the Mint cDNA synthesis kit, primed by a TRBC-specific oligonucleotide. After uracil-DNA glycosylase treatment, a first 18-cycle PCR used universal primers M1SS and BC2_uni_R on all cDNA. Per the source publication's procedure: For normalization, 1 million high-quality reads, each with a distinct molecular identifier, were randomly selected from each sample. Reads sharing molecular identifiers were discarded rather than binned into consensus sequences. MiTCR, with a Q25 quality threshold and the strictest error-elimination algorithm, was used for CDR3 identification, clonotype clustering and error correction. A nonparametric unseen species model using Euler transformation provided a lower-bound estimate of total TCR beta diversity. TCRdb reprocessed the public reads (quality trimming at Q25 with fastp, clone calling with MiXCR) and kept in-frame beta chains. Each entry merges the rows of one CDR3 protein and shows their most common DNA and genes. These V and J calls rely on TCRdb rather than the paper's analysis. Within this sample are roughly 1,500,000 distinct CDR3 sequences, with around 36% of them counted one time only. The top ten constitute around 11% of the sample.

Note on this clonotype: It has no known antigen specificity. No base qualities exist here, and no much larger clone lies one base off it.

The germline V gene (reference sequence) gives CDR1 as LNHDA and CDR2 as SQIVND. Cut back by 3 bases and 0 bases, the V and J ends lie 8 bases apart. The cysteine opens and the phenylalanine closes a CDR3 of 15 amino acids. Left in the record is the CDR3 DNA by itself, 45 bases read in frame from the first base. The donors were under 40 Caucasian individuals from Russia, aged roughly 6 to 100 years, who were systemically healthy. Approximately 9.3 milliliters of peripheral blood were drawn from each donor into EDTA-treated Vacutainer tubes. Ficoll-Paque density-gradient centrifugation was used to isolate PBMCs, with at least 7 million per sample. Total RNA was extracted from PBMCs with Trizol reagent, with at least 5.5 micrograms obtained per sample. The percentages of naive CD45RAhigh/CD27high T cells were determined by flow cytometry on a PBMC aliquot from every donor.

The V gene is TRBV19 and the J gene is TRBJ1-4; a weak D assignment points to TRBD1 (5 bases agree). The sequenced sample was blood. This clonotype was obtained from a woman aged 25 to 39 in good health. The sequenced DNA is TGTGCCAGTAGTATGGGGACTGCAACTAATGAAAAACTGTTTTTT. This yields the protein CASSMGTATNEKLFF.